This record looks at one TCR beta chain sequence and its context. Antigen specificity is unknown. Authors' methods: With immunoSEQ giving junction-only sequences and no quality scores, filtering differed. The protocol was immunoSEQ multiplex PCR, while the TCRdb copy is restricted to in-frame clones and leaves out a portion. V and J calls and clone size come straight from that table; D and trimming were deduced from the DNA. The table includes around 2,000,000 clones, roughly 91% detected once. The CDR3 is 14 amino acids. V trimming: 6 bases; J trimming: 5 bases; junction bases outside the gene matches: 6. Per the germline V gene, CDR1 is MNHNY and CDR2 is SVGAGI (reference sequence). CD45RO negativity and positive selection for CCR7 defined naive CD8 cells, a population that excluded terminally differentiated effector memory CD45RA+ cells. This sample is drawn from a study of shared clonotypes between healthy human individuals.

Study findings and constraints: Clonotypes shared by all four donors outscored non-shared clonotypes in generation probability. A limitation of the genetic and exposure-history diversity represented arose from few donors.

The sequenced sample was naive CD8+ T cells from PBMCs. This chain uses TRBV6-6 with TRBJ1-2, with 10 bases that match TRBD1. This sequence was found in a man younger than 30 in good health. Some clones in this sample may be carry-over from other donors' samples. CDR3: CASSQDRGAYGYTF. The CDR3 DNA reads as TGTGCCAGCAGCCAGGACAGGGGGGCGTATGGCTACACCTTC.